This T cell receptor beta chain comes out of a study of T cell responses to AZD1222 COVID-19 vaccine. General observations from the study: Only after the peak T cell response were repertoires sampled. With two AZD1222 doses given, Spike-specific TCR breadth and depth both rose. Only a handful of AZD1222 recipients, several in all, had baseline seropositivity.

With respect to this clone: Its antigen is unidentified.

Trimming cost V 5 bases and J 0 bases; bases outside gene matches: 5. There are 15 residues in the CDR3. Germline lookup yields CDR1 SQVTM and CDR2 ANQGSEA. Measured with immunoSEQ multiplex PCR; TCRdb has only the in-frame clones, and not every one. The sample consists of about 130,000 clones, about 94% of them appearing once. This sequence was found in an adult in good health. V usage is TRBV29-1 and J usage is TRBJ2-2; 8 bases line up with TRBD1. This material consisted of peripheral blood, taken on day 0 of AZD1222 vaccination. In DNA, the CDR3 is TGCAGCGTTCTTACAGGGGGAACGAACACCGGGGAGCTGTTTTTT. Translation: CSVLTGGTNTGELFF.